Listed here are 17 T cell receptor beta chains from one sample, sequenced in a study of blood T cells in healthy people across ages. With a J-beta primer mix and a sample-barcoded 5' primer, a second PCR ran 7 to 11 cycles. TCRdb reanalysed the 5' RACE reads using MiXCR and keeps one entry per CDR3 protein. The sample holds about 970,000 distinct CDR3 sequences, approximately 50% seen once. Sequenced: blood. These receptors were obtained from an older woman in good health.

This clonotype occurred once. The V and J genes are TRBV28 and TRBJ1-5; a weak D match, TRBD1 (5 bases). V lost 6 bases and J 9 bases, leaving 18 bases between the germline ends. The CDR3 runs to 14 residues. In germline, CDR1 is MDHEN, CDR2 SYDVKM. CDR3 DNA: TGTGCCAGCAGCCCCCCCGGGGCCCCAGGGCCCCAGCATTTT. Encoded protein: CASSPPGAPGPQHF.

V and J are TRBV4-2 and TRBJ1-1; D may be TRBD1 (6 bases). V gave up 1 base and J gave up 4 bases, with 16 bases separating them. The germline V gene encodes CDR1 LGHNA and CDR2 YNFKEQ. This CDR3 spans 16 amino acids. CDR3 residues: CASSQVGRGPSTEAFF. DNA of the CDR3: TGTGCCAGCAGCCAAGTTGGACGGGGGCCCAGCACTGAAGCTTTCTTT.

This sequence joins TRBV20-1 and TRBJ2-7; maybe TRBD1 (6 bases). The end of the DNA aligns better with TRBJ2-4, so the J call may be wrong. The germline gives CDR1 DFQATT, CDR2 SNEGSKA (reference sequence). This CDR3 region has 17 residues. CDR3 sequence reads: CSAPPPNDRSGSNIQYF. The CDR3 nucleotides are TGCAGTGCTCCACCTCCTAACGACAGGTCTGGGAGTAACATTCAGTACTTC.

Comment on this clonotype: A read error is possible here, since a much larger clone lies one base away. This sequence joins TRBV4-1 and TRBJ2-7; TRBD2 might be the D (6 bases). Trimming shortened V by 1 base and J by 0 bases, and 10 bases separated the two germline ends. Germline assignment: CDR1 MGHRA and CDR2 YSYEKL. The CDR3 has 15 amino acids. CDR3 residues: CASSQGRAGSYEQYF. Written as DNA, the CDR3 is TGCGCCAGCAGCCAAGGGAGGGCTGGCTCCTACGAGCAGTACTTC.

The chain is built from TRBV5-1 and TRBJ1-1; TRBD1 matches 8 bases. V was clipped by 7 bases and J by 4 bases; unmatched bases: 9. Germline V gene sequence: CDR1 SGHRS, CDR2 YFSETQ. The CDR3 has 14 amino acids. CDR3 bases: TGCGCCAGCGGGGCGACAACAGGGGGCACTGAAGCTTTCTTT. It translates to CASGATTGGTEAFF.

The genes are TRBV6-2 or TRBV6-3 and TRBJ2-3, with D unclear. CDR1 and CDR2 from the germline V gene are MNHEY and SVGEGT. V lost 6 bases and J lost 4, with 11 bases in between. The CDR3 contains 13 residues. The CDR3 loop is CASSRSYPDTQYF. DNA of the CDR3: TGTGCCAGCAGCCGATCATACCCAGATACGCAGTATTTT.

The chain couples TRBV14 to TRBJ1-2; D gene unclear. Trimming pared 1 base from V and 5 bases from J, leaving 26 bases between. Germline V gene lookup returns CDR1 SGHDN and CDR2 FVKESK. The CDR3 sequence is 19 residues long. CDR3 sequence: CASSQGFISFRVQVYGYTF. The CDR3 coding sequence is TGTGCCAGCAGCCAAGGATTTATCTCCTTTAGGGTCCAGGTTTATGGCTACACCTTC.

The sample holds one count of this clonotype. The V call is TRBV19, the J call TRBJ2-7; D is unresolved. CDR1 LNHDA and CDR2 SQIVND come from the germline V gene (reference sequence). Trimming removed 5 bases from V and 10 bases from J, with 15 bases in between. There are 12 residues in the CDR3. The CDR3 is CASSPDARKQYF. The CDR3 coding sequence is TGTGCCAGTAGTCCGGACGCCCGGAAACAGTACTTC.

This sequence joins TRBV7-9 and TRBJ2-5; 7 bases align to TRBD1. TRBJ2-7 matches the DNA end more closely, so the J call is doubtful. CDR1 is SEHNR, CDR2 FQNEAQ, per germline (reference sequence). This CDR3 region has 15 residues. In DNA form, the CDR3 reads TGTGCCAGCAGCTCCTACAGGGGAAATTCAGACGAGCAGTACTTC. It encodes CASSSYRGNSDEQYF.

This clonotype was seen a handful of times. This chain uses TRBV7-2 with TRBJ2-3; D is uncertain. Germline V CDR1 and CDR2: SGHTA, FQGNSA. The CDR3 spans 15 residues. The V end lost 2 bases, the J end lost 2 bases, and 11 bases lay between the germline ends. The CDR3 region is CASSLLTSYTDTQYF. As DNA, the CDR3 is TGTGCCAGCAGCTTACTAACATCTTACACAGATACGCAGTATTTT.

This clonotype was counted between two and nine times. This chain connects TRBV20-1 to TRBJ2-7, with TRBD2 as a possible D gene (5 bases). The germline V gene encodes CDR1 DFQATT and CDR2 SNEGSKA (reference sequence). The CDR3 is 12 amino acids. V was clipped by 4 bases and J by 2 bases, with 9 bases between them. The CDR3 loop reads CSATRETYEQYF. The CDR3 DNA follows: TGCAGTGCTACCCGGGAAACCTACGAGCAGTACTTC.

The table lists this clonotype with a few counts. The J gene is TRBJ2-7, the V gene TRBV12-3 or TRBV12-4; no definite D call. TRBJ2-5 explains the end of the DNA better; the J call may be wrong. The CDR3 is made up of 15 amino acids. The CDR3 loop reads CASSTDLSGYETQYF. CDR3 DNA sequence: TGTGCCAGCAGTACCGATTTGTCCGGTTACGAGACCCAGTACTTC.

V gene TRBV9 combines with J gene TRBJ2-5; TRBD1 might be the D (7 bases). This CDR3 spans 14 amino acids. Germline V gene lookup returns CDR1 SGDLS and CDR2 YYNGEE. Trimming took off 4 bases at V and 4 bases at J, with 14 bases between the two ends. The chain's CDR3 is CASSPAQGGETQYF. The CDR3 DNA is TGTGCCAGCAGCCCAGCGCAGGGGGGAGAGACCCAGTACTTC.

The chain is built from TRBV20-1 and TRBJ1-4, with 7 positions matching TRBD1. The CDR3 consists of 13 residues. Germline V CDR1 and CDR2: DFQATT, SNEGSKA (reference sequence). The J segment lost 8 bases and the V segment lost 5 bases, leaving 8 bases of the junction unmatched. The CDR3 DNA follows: TGCAGTGCTCTGACAGGGTTGAGCGAAAAACTGTTTTTT. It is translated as CSALTGLSEKLFF.

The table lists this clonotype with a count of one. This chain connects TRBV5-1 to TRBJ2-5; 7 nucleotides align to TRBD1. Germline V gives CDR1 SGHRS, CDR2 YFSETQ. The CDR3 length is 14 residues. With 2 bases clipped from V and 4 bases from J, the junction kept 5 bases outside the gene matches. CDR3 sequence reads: CASSFETGRETQYF. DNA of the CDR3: TGCGCCAGCAGCTTTGAGACAGGGCGAGAGACCCAGTACTTC.

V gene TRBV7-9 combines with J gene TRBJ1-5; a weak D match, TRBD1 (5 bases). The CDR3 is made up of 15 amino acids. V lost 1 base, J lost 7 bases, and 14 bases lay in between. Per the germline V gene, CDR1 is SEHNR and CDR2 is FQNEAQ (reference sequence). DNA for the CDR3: TGTGCCAGCAGCTTAGGGGATGGGGCACGGCAGCCCCAGCATTTT. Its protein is CASSLGDGARQPQHF.

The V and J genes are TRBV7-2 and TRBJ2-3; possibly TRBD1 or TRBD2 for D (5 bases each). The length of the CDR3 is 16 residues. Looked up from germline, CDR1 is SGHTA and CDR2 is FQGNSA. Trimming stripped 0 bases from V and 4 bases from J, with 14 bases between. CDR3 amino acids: CASSLAQGRRADTQYF. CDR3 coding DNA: TGTGCCAGCAGCTTAGCGCAGGGCCGGCGGGCAGATACGCAGTATTTT.